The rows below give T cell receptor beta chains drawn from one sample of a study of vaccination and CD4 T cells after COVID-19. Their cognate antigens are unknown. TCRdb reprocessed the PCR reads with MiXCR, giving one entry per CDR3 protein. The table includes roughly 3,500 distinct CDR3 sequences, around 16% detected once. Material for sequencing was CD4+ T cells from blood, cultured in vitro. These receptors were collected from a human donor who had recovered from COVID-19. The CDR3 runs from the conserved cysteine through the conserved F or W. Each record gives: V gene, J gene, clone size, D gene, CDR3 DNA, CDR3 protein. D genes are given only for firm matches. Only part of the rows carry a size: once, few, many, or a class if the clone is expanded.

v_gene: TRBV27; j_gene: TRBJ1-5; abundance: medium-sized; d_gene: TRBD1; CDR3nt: TGTGCCAGCAGTTTGGGACAGGGGAGCAATCAGCCCCAGCATTTT; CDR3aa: CASSLGQGSNQPQHF
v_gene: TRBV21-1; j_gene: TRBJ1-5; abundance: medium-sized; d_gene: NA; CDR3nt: TGTGCCAGCAGCAAAGACCCCTACAAGGGCAATCAGCCCCAGCATTTT; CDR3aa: CASSKDPYKGNQPQHF
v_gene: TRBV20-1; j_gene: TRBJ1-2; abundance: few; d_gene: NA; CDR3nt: TGCAGTGCTAGAGGGGTGGCAAACTATGGCTACACCTTC; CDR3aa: CSARGVANYGYTF
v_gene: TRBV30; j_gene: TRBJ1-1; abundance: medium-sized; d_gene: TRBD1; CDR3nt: TGTGCCTCGGACAGGGGGCGCGGGAACACTGAAGCTTTCTTT; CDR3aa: CASDRGRGNTEAFF
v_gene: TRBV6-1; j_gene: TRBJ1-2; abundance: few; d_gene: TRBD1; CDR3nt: TGTGCCAGCAGTCCGACAGGGGGCGGGGGCTACACCTTC; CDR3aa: CASSPTGGGGYTF
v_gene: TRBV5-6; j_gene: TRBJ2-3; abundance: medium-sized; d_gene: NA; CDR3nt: TGTGCCAGCAGCGTACTCAGGGGCCACGTCGGCACAGATACGCAGTATTTT; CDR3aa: CASSVLRGHVGTDTQYF
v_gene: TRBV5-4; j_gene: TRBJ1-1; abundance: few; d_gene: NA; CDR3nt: TGTGCCAGCAGCTTGGATGGGGCAGCCGTATTAAACACTGAAGCTTTCTTT; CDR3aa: CASSLDGAAVLNTEAFF
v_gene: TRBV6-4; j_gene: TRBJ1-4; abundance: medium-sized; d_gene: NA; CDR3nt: TGTGCCAGCAGTCCAACCGCGGGACTCCCGATGGAAAAACTGTTTTTT; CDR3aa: CASSPTAGLPMEKLFF
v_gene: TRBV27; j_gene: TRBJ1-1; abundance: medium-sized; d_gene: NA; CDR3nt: TGTGCCAGCAGTCCCCGTCCCCGTGAGGACACTGAAGCTTTCTTT; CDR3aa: CASSPRPREDTEAFF
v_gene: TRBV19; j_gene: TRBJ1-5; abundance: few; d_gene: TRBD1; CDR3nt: TGTGCCAGTAGTAAGGGGGGACAGGGAGATTTGCAGCCCCAGCATTTT; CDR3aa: CASSKGGQGDLQPQHF
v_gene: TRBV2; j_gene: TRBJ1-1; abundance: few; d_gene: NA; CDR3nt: TGTGCCAGCCACGGGAGAACTGAAGCTTTCTTT; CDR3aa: CASHGRTEAFF
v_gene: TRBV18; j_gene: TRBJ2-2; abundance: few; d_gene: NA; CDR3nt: TGTGCCAGCTCACCACTGCGACTGAGGATAACCGGGGAGCTGTTTTTT; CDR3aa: CASSPLRLRITGELFF
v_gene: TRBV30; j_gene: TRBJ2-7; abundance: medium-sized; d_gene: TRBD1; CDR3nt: TGTGCCTGGAGTGCCAAATCGACAGGGTTTGGCGAGCAGTACTTC; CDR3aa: CAWSAKSTGFGEQYF
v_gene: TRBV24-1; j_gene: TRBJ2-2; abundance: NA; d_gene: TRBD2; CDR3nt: TGTGCCACCAGTGATACCTCGGGGGGTAAAACCGGGGAGCTGTTTTTT; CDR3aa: CATSDTSGGKTGELFF
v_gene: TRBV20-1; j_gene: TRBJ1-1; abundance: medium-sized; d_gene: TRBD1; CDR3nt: TGCAGTGCTGCGAGGGGGCCGAACACTGAAGCTTTCTTT; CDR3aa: CSAARGPNTEAFF
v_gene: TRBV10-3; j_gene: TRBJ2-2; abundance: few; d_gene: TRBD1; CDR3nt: TGTGCCATCAGTGAAGGGACAGGGGGCTCGGGCGGGGAGCTGTTTTTT; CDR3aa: CAISEGTGGSGGELFF
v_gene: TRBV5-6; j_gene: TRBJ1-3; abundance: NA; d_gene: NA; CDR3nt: TGTGCCAGCAGCTTGGGCTTACCTGGAAACACCATATATTTT; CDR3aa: CASSLGLPGNTIYF
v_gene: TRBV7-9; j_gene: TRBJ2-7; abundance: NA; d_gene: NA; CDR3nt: TGTGCCAGCAGCCCCCCCGGCGGGATTTCCTACGAGCAGTACTTC; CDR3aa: CASSPPGGISYEQYF
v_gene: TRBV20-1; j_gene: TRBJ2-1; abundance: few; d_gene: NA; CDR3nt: TGCAGTGCCGGCGGGGTGTCCTACAATGAGCAGTTCTTC; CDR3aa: CSAGGVSYNEQFF
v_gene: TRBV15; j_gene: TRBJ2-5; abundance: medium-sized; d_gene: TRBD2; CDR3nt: TGTGCCACCAGCAGAGATCCAGCGGGGGGGCAAGAGACCCAGTACTTC; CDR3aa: CATSRDPAGGQETQYF
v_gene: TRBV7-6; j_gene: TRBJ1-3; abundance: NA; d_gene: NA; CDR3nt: TGTGCCAGCAGCTTAGCGAGTGATACAACGGGAAACACCATATATTTT; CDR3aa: CASSLASDTTGNTIYF
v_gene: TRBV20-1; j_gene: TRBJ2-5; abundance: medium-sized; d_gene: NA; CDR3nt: TGCAGTGCCATGAGTGGGCAGGACAAAATTTCGGCCCAGTACTTC; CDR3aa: CSAMSGQDKISAQYF
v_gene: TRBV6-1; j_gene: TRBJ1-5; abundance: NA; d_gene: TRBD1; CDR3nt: TGTGCCAGCAGACAGGGGCTCAATCAGCCCCAGCATTTT; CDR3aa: CASRQGLNQPQHF
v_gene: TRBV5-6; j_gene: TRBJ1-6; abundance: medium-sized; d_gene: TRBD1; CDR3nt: TGTGCCAGCAGCTTGGGGACAGGGTCGCATTCACCCCTCCACTTT; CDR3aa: CASSLGTGSHSPLHF
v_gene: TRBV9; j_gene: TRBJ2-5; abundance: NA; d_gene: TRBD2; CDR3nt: TGTGCCAGCAGCGCTAGCGGGCGGGGAGGCGGAGAGACCCAGTACTTC; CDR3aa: CASSASGRGGGETQYF
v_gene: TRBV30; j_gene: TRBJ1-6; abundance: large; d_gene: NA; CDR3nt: TGTGCCTGGAGAGTTACCTATAATTCACCCCTCCACTTT; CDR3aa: CAWRVTYNSPLHF
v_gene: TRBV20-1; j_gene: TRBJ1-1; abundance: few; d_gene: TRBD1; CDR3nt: TGCAGTGCTATGCAGGGGGCGCGTATAAATGAAGCTTTCTTT; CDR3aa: CSAMQGARINEAFF
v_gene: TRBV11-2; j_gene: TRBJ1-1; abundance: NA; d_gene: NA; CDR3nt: TGTGCCAGCAGCTTAGATCGCGTCAGGCCGGGGGCTGAAGCTTTCTTT; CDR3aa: CASSLDRVRPGAEAFF
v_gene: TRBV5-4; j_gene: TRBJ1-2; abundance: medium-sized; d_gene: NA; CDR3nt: TGTGCCAGCAGCTTGGCGATCCGAGCTAACTATGGCTACACCTTC; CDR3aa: CASSLAIRANYGYTF
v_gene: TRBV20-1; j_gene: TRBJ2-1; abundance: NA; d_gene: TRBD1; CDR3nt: TGCAGTGCTAGAGAGGAGGACCGGATACGACAGGGGGCTGGTGAGCAGTTCTTC; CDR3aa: CSAREEDRIRQGAGEQFF
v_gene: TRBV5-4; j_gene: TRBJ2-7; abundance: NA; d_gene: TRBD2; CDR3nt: TGTGCCAGCAGCTTGGGAAGCCCCTCTAGCGGGGTCCCCTACGAGCAGTACTTC; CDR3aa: CASSLGSPSSGVPYEQYF